This T cell receptor beta chain was profiled in a study of blood T cells in healthy people across ages. Trimming stripped 5 bases from V and 5 bases from J, with 13 bases between. This CDR3 has 14 amino acids. Per germline, CDR1 MNHNY and CDR2 SVGAGI (reference sequence). The individuals who served as donors were healthy Caucasians living in Russia, aged about 6 to 100. PCR was performed a second time for about 7 to 12 cycles using a sample-barcoded 5' primer and a J-beta primer mix. Each sample yielded at least 3 million CDR3-containing paired-end reads. In TCRdb, the 5' RACE reads were re-called with MiXCR into one record per CDR3 protein. The sample lists some 1,800,000 distinct CDR3 sequences; approximately 40% were seen once. This clonotype was picked up a small number of times.

The sample consisted of blood. The receptor was derived from a human donor in good health. The chain has TRBV6-6 and TRBJ2-4; TRBD1 is a possible D gene (5 bases). The CDR3, as DNA: TGTGCCAGCAGTGGACACTTGGCAGAAAACATTCAGTACTTC. The encoded protein is CASSGHLAENIQYF.